The 21 T cell receptor beta chains below all came from one sample that was sequenced in a study of CD8+ T cells in alopecia areata. Extraction of RNA preceded its reverse transcription into cDNA, which served as the sequencing template. The protocol was immunoSEQ multiplex PCR, while the TCRdb copy is restricted to in-frame clones and leaves out a portion. This table has some 110,000 clones, about three fifths appearing once. The treatment denotes: oral pan-JAK inhibitor, 5-10 mg twice daily. Sample: CD8+ T cells sorted from blood, taken at week 24, from a patient treated with tofacitinib. The receptors derive from a human donor with alopecia areata.

This clone has only a few counts. The chain employs TRBV10-3 and TRBJ1-5; weak D call: TRBD1 (5 bases). Germline V gives CDR1 ENHRY, CDR2 SYGVKD. Deletions cut 0 bases from V and 3 bases from J, with 12 bases between. The CDR3 sequence is 16 residues long. In nucleotides, the CDR3 is TGTGCCATCAGTGAGTCGCAGGGCCGGTTCAATCAGCCCCAGCATTTT. It codes for CAISESQGRFNQPQHF.

The table lists this clone with a count of one. The chain carries TRBV4-1 and TRBJ2-7; TRBD1 matches 7 bases. The germline V gene has CDR1 MGHRA and CDR2 YSYEKL. V was pared by 0 bases and J by 0 bases, with 2 bases of the junction left unmatched. This CDR3 contains 15 residues. The CDR3 is CASSQEAGGSYEQYF. DNA of the CDR3: TGCGCCAGCAGCCAAGAGGCAGGGGGCTCCTACGAGCAGTACTTC.

The J gene is TRBJ2-1, the V gene TRBV6-5; D may correspond to TRBD1 or TRBD2 (5 bases each). Trimming stripped 4 bases from V and 8 bases from J, with 15 bases between. The CDR3 consists of 14 residues. The germline gives CDR1 MNHEY, CDR2 SVGAGI. DNA for the CDR3: TGTGCCAGCAGTTCCTACAATGGGGACGATGAGCAGTTCTTC. Translation gives CASSSYNGDDEQFF.

V usage is TRBV2 and J usage is TRBJ2-6; 9 nucleotides match TRBD1. V dropped 4 bases and J dropped 1; count of bases not matched to a gene: 2. The CDR3 loop spans 16 amino acids. Looked up from germline, CDR1 is SNHLY and CDR2 is FYNNEI. The CDR3 DNA reads as TGTGCCAGCAGTGGGGACAGGGCGTCTGGGGCCAACGTCCTGACTTTC. This sequence encodes CASSGDRASGANVLTF.

The chain recombines TRBV29-1 with TRBJ2-2; tentatively, D is TRBD1 or TRBD2 (5 bases each). This CDR3 contains 13 residues. V was shortened by 4 bases and J by 3 bases, with 9 bases between the two germline ends. CDR1 and CDR2 (germline): SQVTM, ANQGSEA. CDR3 residues: CSVAGADTGELFF. The CDR3 nucleotides read TGCAGCGTTGCCGGGGCAGACACCGGGGAGCTGTTTTTT.

This chain links TRBV5-6 with TRBJ2-7, with TRBD1 matching over 12 bases. There are 14 residues in the CDR3. Germline CDR1 reads SGHDT; CDR2 reads YYEEEE. V was pared by 3 bases and J by 5 bases, with 3 bases of the junction left unmatched. CDR3 in amino acids: CASSWGTGGNEQYF. CDR3 bases: TGTGCCAGCAGCTGGGGGACAGGGGGCAACGAGCAGTACTTC.

The V and J genes are TRBV4-1 and TRBJ2-6; TRBD1 is a possible D gene (5 bases). Trimming shortened V by 0 bases and J by 2 bases, and 8 bases separated the two germline ends. CDR3 length: 16 amino acids. Germline-derived CDR1 and CDR2 are MGHRA and YSYEKL. This CDR3 reads CASSQDQGTGANVLTF. The CDR3 coding sequence is TGCGCCAGCAGCCAAGATCAGGGAACTGGGGCCAACGTCCTGACTTTC.

This clone was recorded only once. This chain's CDR3 is CASWGNMNTEAFF. The CDR3 DNA sequence: TGTGCCAGTTGGGGCAACATGAACACTGAAGCTTTCTTT. This chain links TRBV19 with TRBJ1-1; D may be TRBD1 (5 bases). Germline values: CDR1 LNHDA, CDR2 SQIVND (reference sequence). The CDR3 consists of 13 residues. Trimming stripped 8 bases from V and 0 bases from J, with 10 bases between.

The chain is built from TRBV7-9 and TRBJ2-5; TRBD1 matches 9 bases. Per the germline V gene, CDR1 is SEHNR and CDR2 is FQNEAQ (reference sequence). The V gene end was trimmed by 5 bases and the J gene end by 4 bases; junction bases not matched to a gene: 11. The CDR3 is 16 residues long. The CDR3 here is CASSVPGQGGRETQYF. The CDR3 coding sequence is TGTGCCAGCAGCGTACCGGGACAGGGCGGCCGAGAGACCCAGTACTTC.

J is TRBJ1-2 and V is TRBV30; D remains unclear. Trimming pared 1 base from V and 5 bases from J, leaving 14 bases between. The germline gives CDR1 GTSNPN, CDR2 SVGIG (reference sequence). The length of the CDR3 is 14 residues. The chain's CDR3 is CAWSGTRSGYGYTF. DNA for the CDR3: TGTGCCTGGAGTGGGACTAGAAGTGGATATGGCTACACCTTC.

The gene calls are TRBV7-9 and TRBJ2-5, with 10 bases aligning to TRBD1. Germline V gives CDR1 SEHNR, CDR2 FQNEAQ (reference sequence). The CDR3 has 14 residues. V was pared by 8 bases and J by 5 bases, with 8 bases of the junction left unmatched. In nucleotides, the CDR3 is TGTGCCAGCCTAGGGACAGGGGATTGGGAGACCCAGTACTTC. Protein: CASLGTGDWETQYF.

This clone was detected a few times. The J gene is TRBJ1-2, the V gene TRBV7-9; TRBD1 agrees at 7 bases. The CDR3 length is 17 residues. CDR1 is SEHNR, CDR2 FQNEAQ, per germline (reference sequence). V trimming: 5 bases; J trimming: 2 bases; junction bases outside the gene matches: 14. The chain's CDR3 is CASSPLKRDSSNYGYTF. The DNA of the CDR3 is TGTGCCAGCAGCCCCCTTAAGCGGGACAGTTCCAACTATGGCTACACCTTC.

The CDR3 here is CASSLGIEETQYF. In DNA, the CDR3 is TGTGCCAGCAGCTTAGGTATAGAAGAGACCCAGTACTTC. The chain uses TRBV7-9 and TRBJ2-5, with D unresolved. The germline CDR1 and CDR2 sequences are SEHNR and FQNEAQ (reference sequence). This CDR3 is built from 13 residues. The ends were cut back, 1 base at V and 3 bases at J, with 6 bases in the middle.

This clone has only a few counts. Other DNA variants within this sample encode the same CDR3. The chain couples TRBV6-4 to TRBJ1-1; tentatively, D is TRBD1 (6 bases). Deletions cut 5 bases from V and 0 bases from J, with 7 bases between. This CDR3 region has 13 residues. The germline gives CDR1 MRHNA, CDR2 SNTAGT. CDR3 sequence (DNA): TGTGCCAGCAGTTACAGGGTGAACACTGAAGCTTTCTTT. Its translation: CASSYRVNTEAFF.

This rearrangement joins TRBV7-3 to TRBJ1-1; no clear D. Germline assignment: CDR1 SGHTA and CDR2 FQGTGA. This CDR3 has 14 amino acids. Trimming removed 5 bases from V and 7 bases from J, with 17 bases in between. CDR3 loop: CASSPGVSAVEAFF. CDR3 bases: TGTGCCAGCAGCCCCGGGGTCAGCGCCGTTGAAGCTTTCTTT.

The gene calls are TRBV7-9 and TRBJ2-1; D call uncertain. The ends were cut back, 4 bases at V and 4 bases at J, with 8 bases in the middle. The length of the CDR3 is 13 residues. Germline CDR1 is SEHNR and CDR2 is FQNEAQ (reference sequence). The CDR3 nucleotides are TGTGCCAGCAGCTCACCGTCATACAATGAGCAGTTCTTC. Protein: CASSSPSYNEQFF.

The chain recombines TRBV12-2 with TRBJ1-1; the table assigns TRBD1, which was not confirmed against the DNA. TRBV12-2 is a pseudogene segment. CDR3 length: 15 amino acids. In nucleotides, the CDR3 is TGTGCAAGTCGCTTAAGTGACAAGCCGAACACTGAAGCTTTCTTT. Translated, it gives CASRLSDKPNTEAFF.

The chain's CDR3 is CASSPWGGEKLFF. CDR3 bases: TGTGCCAGCAGTCCCTGGGGGGGTGAAAAACTGTTTTTT. The chain joins TRBV6-6 to TRBJ1-4; D perhaps matches TRBD1 (5 bases). The germline CDR1 and CDR2 sequences are MNHNY and SVGAGI (reference sequence). The CDR3 contains 13 residues. The germline V and J ends were trimmed by 5 bases and 7 bases, with 11 bases remaining between them.

Only a few counts were recorded for this clone. This rearrangement joins TRBV7-9 to TRBJ1-3, with a tentative D call TRBD1 (5 bases). Trimming left V 5 bases short and J 8 bases short, with 7 bases between. The CDR3 consists of 11 residues. CDR1 SEHNR and CDR2 FQNEAQ come from the germline V gene (reference sequence). CDR3 protein: CASSPGDTIYF. Here the CDR3 DNA reads TGTGCCAGCAGCCCGGGGGACACCATATATTTT.

The chain joins TRBV4-3 to TRBJ2-1; maybe TRBD2 (5 bases). This CDR3 region has 15 residues. The germline CDR1 and CDR2 sequences are LGHNA and YSLEER. V was pared by 4 bases and J by 8 bases, with 18 bases between. CDR3 in amino acids: CASSRRTATSDEQFF. CDR3 in DNA: TGCGCCAGCAGCCGGAGAACCGCCACTAGTGATGAGCAGTTCTTC.

J is TRBJ1-2 and V is TRBV6-5; the D is unclear. The germline gives CDR1 MNHEY, CDR2 SVGAGI. CDR3 length: 12 residues. V lost 5 bases to trimming and J lost 3 bases, with 7 bases between them. Here the CDR3 DNA reads TGTGCCAGCAGTGACGGGCACTATGGCTACACCTTC. Translated, it gives CASSDGHYGYTF.